A single sample gave rise to the 27 T cell receptor beta chains below, sequenced in a study of shared clonotypes between healthy human individuals (dated by TCRdb to the early 2020s). CD8 naive samples were obtained by positive selection for CCR7 among CD45RO-negative cells, yielding a CD45RA+CCR7+ population from which TemRA cells were excluded. The library came from the immunoSEQ multiplex PCR assay. Entries here come from immuneACCESS through TCRdb and include only in-frame sequences with V and J called. Some clones fail to appear in such tables; in the studies checked, an unresolved V gene covers under half of the shortfall, and the cause of the remainder is unknown. This sample lists more than 2 million clones; just under 95% were detected once. The ten largest clones represent more than 1.5% of the sample. The sequenced sample was naive CD8+ T cells from PBMCs. The cell subset or site label here, explained by the study, means: CD45RA+CCR7+. Receptor source: a man younger than 35 in good health. Some clones in this sample may be carry-over from other donors' samples.

The CDR3 reads CASSVGTGATEAFF. The CDR3 region has the DNA TGTGCCAGCAGCGTGGGGACAGGGGCCACTGAAGCTTTCTTT. This sequence joins TRBV9 and TRBJ1-1; TRBD1 matches at 10 bases. Trimming at V came to 2 bases and at J to 4 bases, leaving 2 bases not matched to a gene. Per the germline V gene, CDR1 is SGDLS and CDR2 is YYNGEE. The CDR3 is made up of 14 amino acids.

The rearrangement joins TRBV7-6 to TRBJ2-1; 7 bases are shared with TRBD2. Germline V gene data show CDR1 as SGHVS and CDR2 as FNYEAQ. Trimming cost V 1 base and J 3 bases; bases outside gene matches: 6. The length of the CDR3 is 16 residues. The CDR3 DNA reads as TGTGCCAGCAGCTTAGACAGCGGGATAGGCTACAATGAGCAGTTCTTC. Protein product: CASSLDSGIGYNEQFF.

The chain carries TRBV7-2 and TRBJ1-3; tentative D call: TRBD1 (6 bases). In germline, CDR1 is SGHTA, CDR2 FQGNSA. The CDR3 runs to 14 residues. The V and J ends lost 7 bases and 4 bases respectively, with 14 bases between them. The CDR3 DNA is TGTGCCAGCACCCTGGGGCAGGGGGGAAACACCATATATTTT. This translates into CASTLGQGGNTIYF.

This chain joins TRBV5-6 and TRBJ2-7; D tentatively reads TRBD1 or TRBD2 (6 bases each). The CDR3 runs to 11 residues. Germline V CDR1 and CDR2: SGHDT, YYEEEE. The germline V and J ends were trimmed by 5 bases and 5 bases, with 8 bases remaining between them. The CDR3 DNA is TGTGCCAGCAGGGGGGGCCACGAGCAGTACTTC. This codes for CASRGGHEQYF.

J is TRBJ2-7 and V is TRBV5-4; D gene unclear. Germline V gene data show CDR1 as SGHNT and CDR2 as YYREEE (reference sequence). The CDR3 has 15 amino acids. The V end lost 0 bases, the J end lost 3 bases, and 13 bases lay between the germline ends. CDR3 coding DNA: TGTGCCAGCAGCTTGGTCACAGCCAAGGGCTACGAGCAGTACTTC. This translates into CASSLVTAKGYEQYF.

This chain connects TRBV27 to TRBJ1-3; D ambiguous. CDR1 MNHEY and CDR2 SMNVEV come from the germline V gene (reference sequence). Trimming shortened V by 2 bases and J by 0 bases, and 8 bases separated the two germline ends. This CDR3 spans 15 amino acids. DNA of the CDR3: TGTGCCAGCAGTTTAAGCGCCCTCTCTGGAAACACCATATATTTT. It specifies CASSLSALSGNTIYF.

The rearrangement links TRBV6-5 to TRBJ1-2; D remains ambiguous. The CDR3 spans 15 residues. CDR1 and CDR2 from the germline V gene are MNHEY and SVGAGI. The V end was cut by 0 bases, the J end by 6 bases, with 14 bases between. DNA of the CDR3: TGTGCCAGCAGTTACTCGATTAGCCCTACGGATGGCTACACCTTC. Translated, it gives CASSYSISPTDGYTF.

V is TRBV28 and J is TRBJ1-5; D not certain. The germline gives CDR1 MDHEN, CDR2 SYDVKM. Trimming removed 3 bases from V and 3 bases from J, with 12 bases in between. The CDR3 is made up of 15 amino acids. The CDR3: CASSFSRAVNQPQHF. CDR3 in DNA: TGTGCCAGCAGTTTCTCCCGGGCCGTCAATCAGCCCCAGCATTTT.

Comment on this clone: Other DNA variants within this sample encode the same CDR3. V gene TRBV19 combines with J gene TRBJ1-5; D gene unclear. Trimming stripped 3 bases from V and 3 bases from J, with 6 bases between. Germline V CDR1 and CDR2: LNHDA, SQIVND (reference sequence). The CDR3 covers 13 residues. The CDR3 sequence is CASSISVNQPQHF. In DNA, the CDR3 is TGTGCCAGTAGTATCAGCGTCAATCAGCCCCAGCATTTT.

This clone has just one count. The rearrangement links TRBV27 to TRBJ2-1, with D possibly being TRBD2 (5 bases). Trimming took off 7 bases at V and 6 bases at J, with 19 bases between the two ends. The CDR3 is made up of 15 amino acids. CDR1 is MNHEY and CDR2 is SMNVEV in the germline V gene (reference sequence). The CDR3 here is CASTSRSGIFNEQFF. CDR3 DNA sequence: TGTGCCAGCACCTCTCGTTCCGGGATCTTCAATGAGCAGTTCTTC.

V gene TRBV11-2 combines with J gene TRBJ2-1, with TRBD2 matching over 7 bases. The CDR3 is made up of 15 amino acids. Germline CDR1 is SGHAT and CDR2 is FQNNGV. Losses at the gene ends were 1 base for V and 4 bases for J; bases not matched to a gene: 4. CDR3 nucleotide sequence: TGTGCCAGCAGCTTAGGCATTAGCGGGTACAATGAGCAGTTCTTC. This gives the protein CASSLGISGYNEQFF.

This clone occurred once. The chain uses TRBV2 and TRBJ1-2, with unresolved D. CDR3 size: 15 residues. Germline V lookup: CDR1 SNHLY, CDR2 FYNNEI. With 2 bases removed from V and 4 bases from J, the gap between germline ends came to 14 bases. DNA of the CDR3: TGTGCCAGCAGTGAAAGTACGGGGTCCATCTATGGCTACACCTTC. Amino acid sequence: CASSESTGSIYGYTF.

The rearrangement joins TRBV28 to TRBJ2-7; D might be TRBD2 (6 bases). With 5 bases removed from V and 3 bases from J, the gap between germline ends came to 14 bases. Per germline, CDR1 MDHEN and CDR2 SYDVKM. The CDR3 has 14 amino acids. In DNA form, the CDR3 reads TGTGCCAGCAGTACCCCCGGGAGCCGCTACGAGCAGTACTTC. Its protein product is CASSTPGSRYEQYF.

The rearrangement links TRBV9 to TRBJ2-2; D remains ambiguous. Germline V CDR1 and CDR2: SGDLS, YYNGEE. The CDR3 contains 12 residues. Trimming stripped 5 bases from V and 4 bases from J, with 6 bases between. The CDR3 is CASRSATGELFF. The CDR3 region has the DNA TGTGCCAGCAGATCTGCCACCGGGGAGCTGTTTTTT.

Comments on this clone: This specimen includes other DNA sequences encoding the same CDR3. The chain couples TRBV5-4 to TRBJ1-5; 9 bases align to TRBD1. The CDR3 spans 13 residues. Germline CDR1 and CDR2: SGHNT and YYREEE (reference sequence). V was clipped by 4 bases and J by 6 bases; unmatched bases: 2. CDR3 residues: CASSQDRGQPQHF. The CDR3 nucleotides are TGTGCCAGCAGCCAGGACAGGGGTCAGCCCCAGCATTTT. Complete variable domain (other parts from reference TRBV5-4 and TRBJ1-5): ETGVTQSPTHLIKTRGQQVTLRCSSQSGHNTVSWYQQALGQGPQFIFQYYREEENGRGNFPPRFSGLQFPNYSSELNVNALELDDSALYLCASSQDRGQPQHFGDGTRLSIL.

This rearrangement joins TRBV27 to TRBJ1-5; no clear D. The germline V gene encodes CDR1 MNHEY and CDR2 SMNVEV (reference sequence). CDR3 size: 14 residues. V gave up 3 bases and J gave up 7 bases, with 13 bases separating them. CDR3 DNA: TGTGCCAGCAGTTTCTTAGTTAGTAGGCAGCCCCAGCATTTT. It codes for CASSFLVSRQPQHF.

The V gene is TRBV6-6, the J gene TRBJ2-3; TRBD2 matches 7 bases. The CDR3 runs 16 residues. Trimming at V came to 0 bases and at J to 4 bases, leaving 7 bases not matched to a gene. Per germline, CDR1 MNHNY and CDR2 SVGAGI (reference sequence). Written as DNA, the CDR3 is TGTGCCAGCAGTTACTCGGGCGGGAGAGGGTCAGATACGCAGTATTTT. Amino acids: CASSYSGGRGSDTQYF.

The V call is TRBV27, the J call TRBJ2-3, with 8 bases that match TRBD2. V trimming: 9 bases; J trimming: 7 bases; junction bases outside the gene matches: 12. Germline CDR1 reads MNHEY; CDR2 reads SMNVEV (reference sequence). CDR3 length: 14 residues. The DNA for the CDR3 is TGTGCCAGTCCCGGGCTCGGGAGGGTTAATACGCAGTATTTT. It translates to CASPGLGRVNTQYF.

J is TRBJ1-5 and V is TRBV27; perhaps TRBD1 as D (5 bases). The CDR3 is 13 amino acids. The V end was cut by 4 bases, the J end by 5 bases, with 9 bases between. CDR1 and CDR2 from the germline V gene are MNHEY and SMNVEV (reference sequence). Here the CDR3 reads CASSYYRYQPQHF. The CDR3 DNA reads as TGTGCCAGCAGTTACTACAGGTATCAGCCCCAGCATTTT.

V is TRBV28 and J is TRBJ2-3, with TRBD2 matching over 9 bases. The CDR3 spans 15 residues. In germline, CDR1 is MDHEN, CDR2 SYDVKM. V lost 2 bases and J lost 6; bases outside the gene matches: 6. In nucleotides, the CDR3 is TGTGCCAGCAGTTTACCTAGCGGGGCCGACGATACGCAGTATTTT. Translation: CASSLPSGADDTQYF.

The genes are TRBV11-1 and TRBJ2-7; 9 nucleotides agree with TRBD1. Germline V lookup: CDR1 SGHAT, CDR2 FQDESV (reference sequence). The CDR3 spans 12 residues. The V gene end was trimmed by 6 bases and the J gene end by 9 bases; junction bases not matched to a gene: 6. The CDR3 DNA is TGTGCCAGCAGGGGGACAGGGAATAGGCAGTACTTC. Encoded protein: CASRGTGNRQYF.

The rearrangement links TRBV9 to TRBJ1-2, with D uncertain. CDR1 SGDLS and CDR2 YYNGEE come from the germline V gene. The V end was cut by 1 base, the J end by 8 bases, with 9 bases between. This CDR3 is 12 amino acids long. The CDR3 sequence is CASSVTGVGYTF. The CDR3 DNA reads TGTGCCAGCAGCGTAACCGGAGTCGGCTACACCTTC.

This clone was seen just once. The V and J genes are TRBV5-1 and TRBJ2-1; 7 bases line up with TRBD2. The V and J ends lost 0 bases and 8 bases, in that order; junction bases with no gene match: 11. The length of the CDR3 is 16 residues. Germline CDR1 is SGHRS and CDR2 is YFSETQ. As DNA, the CDR3 is TGCGCCAGCAGCTTGGCTTCGGTAGCGGGTTACGATGAGCAGTTCTTC. It specifies CASSLASVAGYDEQFF.

The chain has TRBV7-3 and TRBJ2-7; 9 bases line up with TRBD2. The CDR3 length is 15 residues. Germline V gives CDR1 SGHTA, CDR2 FQGTGA. V gave up 5 bases and J gave up 5 bases; unmatched junction bases: 10. CDR3 nucleotides: TGTGCCAGCAGCATAGGGACTAGCTCTGTCGACGAGCAGTACTTC. Translating gives CASSIGTSSVDEQYF.

This chain connects TRBV6-5 to TRBJ2-1, with 7 bases lining up with TRBD1. The germline V gene encodes CDR1 MNHEY and CDR2 SVGAGI. There are 16 residues in the CDR3. The J segment lost 8 bases and the V segment lost 0 bases, leaving 10 bases of the junction unmatched. The CDR3 nucleotides read TGTGCCAGCAGTTACTCCTTCCAGGGGGTATCGGATGAGCAGTTCTTC. As protein: CASSYSFQGVSDEQFF.

The rearrangement joins TRBV19 to TRBJ1-1, with 7 positions matching TRBD1. V trimming: 5 bases; J trimming: 4 bases; junction bases outside the gene matches: 7. CDR3 length: 14 amino acids. Per germline, CDR1 LNHDA and CDR2 SQIVND (reference sequence). The CDR3 reads CASSSTTGSTEAFF. CDR3 nucleotide sequence: TGTGCCAGTAGTTCCACGACAGGGAGCACTGAAGCTTTCTTT.

This chain links TRBV7-9 with TRBJ2-3; 14 bases align to TRBD2. The junction had 5 bases not matched to a gene; V was cut back by 5 bases and J by 7 bases. The CDR3 is 15 amino acids. Germline V gene lookup returns CDR1 SEHNR and CDR2 FQNEAQ (reference sequence). This chain's CDR3 is CASSGGTSGSNTQYF. In DNA, the CDR3 is TGTGCCAGCAGCGGGGGGACTAGCGGGAGTAATACGCAGTATTTT.